The clone carrying this T cell receptor beta chain came up many times. The CDR3 end shows no conserved phenylalanine or tryptophan, and so a read error is likely. TCRdb re-clonotyped the PCR reads via MiXCR. The sample holds about 33,000 clones; 15% to 20% are singletons and the top ten take around 11%. The entire patient cohort was treatment-naive prior to thyroid surgery. This entry belongs to a study of metastatic and nonmetastatic thyroid tumors. This CDR3 spans 13 amino acids. The V gene's germline CDR1 is MNHNS and CDR2 SASEGT. With 7 bases removed from V and 2 bases from J, the gap between germline ends came to 11 bases.

This clonotype was sampled from a male donor with papillary thyroid cancer or a benign thyroid nodule (not recorded which). Some clones in this sample may be carry-over from other donors' samples. The V call is TRBV6-1, the J call TRBJ2-5, with no clear D. The sample consisted of blood. CDR3 sequence (DNA): TGTGCCAGCAAAGGGTTGGGGCAAGAGACCCAGTACCTC. Its translation is CASKGLGQETQYL.